This T cell receptor beta chain was captured in a study of cytomegalovirus exposure and HLA in healthy donors. About the study: Genetic ancestry analysis placed over 75% of the roughly 400 donors that were genotyped in the Caucasian-associated cluster. Study-level findings and limits: Later genetic work tied a missense DCLRE1C variant to beta-chain V and J trimming.

At sampling all donors were nominally healthy, likely with unrecorded immune exposures. The CDR3 loop spans 20 amino acids. Germline V CDR1 and CDR2: MDHEN, SYDVKM. V lost 6 bases and J lost 2; bases outside the gene matches: 20. Use of 60 Vbeta and 13 Jbeta primers characterized the PCR. Data came from immunoSEQ multiplex PCR; TCRdb stores just in-frame clones and leaves some out. The data contain about 82,000 clones, 70% to 80% of them singletons. Notes on this clone: The antigen is not known.

The receptor was derived from a man aged 35 to 55 in good health and CMV-seropositive. This chain connects TRBV28 to TRBJ2-1, with 9 positions matching TRBD1. Source material: PBMCs. The CDR3 sequence: CASRPFNRGRGGVPYNEQFF. CDR3 nucleotides: TGTGCCAGCAGACCCTTCAACAGGGGGCGAGGAGGAGTCCCCTACAATGAGCAGTTCTTC.